This TCR beta chain was profiled in a study of control samples from healthy donors and cancer patients. The germline V gene has CDR1 SGHAT and CDR2 FQDESV (reference sequence). CDR3 length: 16 residues. Trimming shortened V by 3 bases and J by 4 bases, and 15 bases separated the two germline ends. Sequenced by immunoSEQ multiplex PCR; TCRdb stores in-frame clones only, minus some. Here the sample spans 100,000 to 150,000 clones, approximately 90% being singletons. This TCR derives from a man aged 40-50 years in good health. The gene calls are TRBV11-1 and TRBJ2-2, with D perhaps TRBD1 (5 bases). The sequenced sample was blood. The CDR3 bases are TGTGCCAGCAGCTTTCGTCCGCAGGGTAGCACCGGGGAGCTGTTTTTT. It translates to CASSFRPQGSTGELFF.